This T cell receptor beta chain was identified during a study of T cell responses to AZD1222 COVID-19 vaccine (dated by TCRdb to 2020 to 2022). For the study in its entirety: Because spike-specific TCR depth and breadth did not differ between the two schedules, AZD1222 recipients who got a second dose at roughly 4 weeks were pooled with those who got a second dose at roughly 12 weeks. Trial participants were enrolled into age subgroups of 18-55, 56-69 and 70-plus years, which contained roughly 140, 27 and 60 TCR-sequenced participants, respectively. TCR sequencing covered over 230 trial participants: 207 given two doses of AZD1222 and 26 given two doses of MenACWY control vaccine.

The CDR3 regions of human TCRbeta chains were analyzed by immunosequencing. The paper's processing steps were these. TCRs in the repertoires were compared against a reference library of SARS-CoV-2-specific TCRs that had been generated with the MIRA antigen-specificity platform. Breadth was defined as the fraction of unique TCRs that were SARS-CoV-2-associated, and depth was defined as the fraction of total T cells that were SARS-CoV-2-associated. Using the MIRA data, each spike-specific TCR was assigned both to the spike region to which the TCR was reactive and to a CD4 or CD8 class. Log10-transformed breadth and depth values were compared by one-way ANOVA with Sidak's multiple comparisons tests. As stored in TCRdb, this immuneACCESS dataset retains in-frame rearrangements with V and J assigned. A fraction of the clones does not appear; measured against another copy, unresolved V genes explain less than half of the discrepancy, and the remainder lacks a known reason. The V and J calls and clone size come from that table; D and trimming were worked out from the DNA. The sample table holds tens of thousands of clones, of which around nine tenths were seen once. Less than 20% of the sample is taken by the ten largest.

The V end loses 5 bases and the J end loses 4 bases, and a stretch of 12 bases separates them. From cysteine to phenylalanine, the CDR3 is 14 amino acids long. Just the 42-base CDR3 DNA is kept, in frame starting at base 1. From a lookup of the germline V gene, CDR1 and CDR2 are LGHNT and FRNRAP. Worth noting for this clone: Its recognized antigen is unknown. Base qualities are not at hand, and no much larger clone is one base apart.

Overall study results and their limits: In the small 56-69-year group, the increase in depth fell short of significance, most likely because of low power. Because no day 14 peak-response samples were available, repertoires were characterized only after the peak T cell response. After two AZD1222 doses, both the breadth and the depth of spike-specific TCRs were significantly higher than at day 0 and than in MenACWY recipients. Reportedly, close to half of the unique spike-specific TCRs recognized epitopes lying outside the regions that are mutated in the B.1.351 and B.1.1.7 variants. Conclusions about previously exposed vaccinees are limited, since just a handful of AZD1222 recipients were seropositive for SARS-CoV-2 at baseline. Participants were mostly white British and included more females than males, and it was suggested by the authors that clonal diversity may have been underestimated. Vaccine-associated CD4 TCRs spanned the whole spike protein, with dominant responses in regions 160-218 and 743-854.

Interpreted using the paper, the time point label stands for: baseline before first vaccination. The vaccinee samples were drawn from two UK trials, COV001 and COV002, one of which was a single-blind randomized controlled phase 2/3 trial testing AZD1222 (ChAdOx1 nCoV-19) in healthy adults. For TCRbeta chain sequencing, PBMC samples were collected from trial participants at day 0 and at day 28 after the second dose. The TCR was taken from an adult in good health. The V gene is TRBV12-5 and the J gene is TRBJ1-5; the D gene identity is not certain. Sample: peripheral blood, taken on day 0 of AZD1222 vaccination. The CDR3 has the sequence CASGPDAGNQPQHF. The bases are TGTGCTAGTGGTCCCGACGCCGGAAATCAGCCCCAGCATTTT.